The table lists the clone carrying this T cell receptor (beta chain) with a few counts. This entry is derived from a study of blood T cell repertoires in COVID-19. Overall study context: The United States, Italy and Spain provided the acute and convalescent COVID-19 samples. The cDNA or gDNA used as material had been derived from T cells, B-cell-depleted T cells, or PBMCs.

Original processing methods: Reference gene primer amplification gave estimated nucleated cell counts. Repertoires were generated with immunoSEQ multiplex PCR, while TCRdb's copy carries only in-frame clones and drops some. The V and J calls and clone size come from that table; D and trimming were worked out from the DNA. The table records approximately 180,000 clones, more than 70% of them present only once. V shed 1 base and J shed 5 bases, with 16 bases lying between them. The V gene's germline CDR1 is LGHDT and CDR2 YNNKEL (reference sequence). The CDR3 is 16 amino acids. Seattle patients were enrolled while actively infected and followed longitudinally.

The clonotype originates from a person between 70 and 80 years old with COVID-19, enrolled during active disease. V usage is TRBV3-1 (or the pseudogene TRBV3-2) and J usage is TRBJ2-3; the D gene is possibly TRBD2 (6 bases). Sequencing was done on a sample of peripheral blood. The CDR3 here is CASSQVQRGIIDTQYF. In DNA form, the CDR3 reads TGTGCCAGCAGCCAAGTTCAACGGGGGATCATAGATACGCAGTATTTT.